This entry is about one TCR beta chain. This record comes from a study of PD-L1 blockade in urothelial cancer. Sequencing used immunoSEQ multiplex PCR; TCRdb keeps in-frame clones, though not all of them. The table has 35,000 to 50,000 clones, 70% to 90% seen once; the top ten hold roughly 17%. Time point defined: pretreatment peripheral blood. The CDR3 contains 13 residues. Looked up from germline, CDR1 is MNHEY and CDR2 is SVGAGI. V lost 4 bases, J lost 9 bases, and 6 bases stayed unmatched. The source was PBMCs, collected around atezolizumab (anti-PD-L1) treatment. The source is a man in his sixties with urothelial cancer. The chain couples TRBV6-5 to TRBJ2-1; 7 bases align to TRBD2. This CDR3 reads CASSSWKRGEQFF. The CDR3 nucleotides are TGTGCCAGCAGTTCCTGGAAGCGGGGTGAGCAGTTCTTC.